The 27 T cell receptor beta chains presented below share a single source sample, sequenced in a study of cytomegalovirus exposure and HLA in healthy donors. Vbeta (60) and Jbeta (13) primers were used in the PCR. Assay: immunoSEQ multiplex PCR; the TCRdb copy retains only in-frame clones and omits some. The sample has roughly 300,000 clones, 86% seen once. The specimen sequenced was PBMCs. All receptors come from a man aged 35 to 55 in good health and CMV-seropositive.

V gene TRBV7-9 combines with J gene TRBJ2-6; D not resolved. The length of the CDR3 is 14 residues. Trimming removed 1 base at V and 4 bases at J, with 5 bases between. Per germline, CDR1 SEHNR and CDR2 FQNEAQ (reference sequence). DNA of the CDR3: TGTGCCAGCAGCTTAGTAGCAGGGGCCAACGTCCTGACTTTC. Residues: CASSLVAGANVLTF. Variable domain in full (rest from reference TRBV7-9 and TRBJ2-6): DTGVSQNPRHKITKRGQNVTFRCDPISEHNRLYWYRQTLGQGPEFLTYFQNEAQLEKSRLLSDRFSAERPKGSFSTLEIQRTEQGDSAMYLCASSLVAGANVLTFGAGSRLTVL.

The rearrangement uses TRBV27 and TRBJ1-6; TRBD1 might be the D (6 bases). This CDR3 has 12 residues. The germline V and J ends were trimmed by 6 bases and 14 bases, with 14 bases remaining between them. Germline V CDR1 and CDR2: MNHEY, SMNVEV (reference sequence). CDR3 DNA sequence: TGTGCCAGCAGCGAACAGGGTTCGTCCCTCCACTTT. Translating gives CASSEQGSSLHF.

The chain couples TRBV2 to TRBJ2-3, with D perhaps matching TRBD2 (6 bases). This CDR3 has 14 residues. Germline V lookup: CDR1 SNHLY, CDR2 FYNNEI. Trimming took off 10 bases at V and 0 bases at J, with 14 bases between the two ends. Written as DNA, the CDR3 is TGTGCCACGAGCAAGGGGACTAGCACAGATACGCAGTATTTT. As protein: CATSKGTSTDTQYF.

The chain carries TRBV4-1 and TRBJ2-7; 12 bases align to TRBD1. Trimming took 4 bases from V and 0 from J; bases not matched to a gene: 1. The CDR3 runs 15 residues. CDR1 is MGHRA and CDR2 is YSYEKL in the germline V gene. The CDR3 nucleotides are TGCGCCAGCAGCCCGGGACAGGGGGCCTCCTACGAGCAGTACTTC. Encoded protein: CASSPGQGASYEQYF.

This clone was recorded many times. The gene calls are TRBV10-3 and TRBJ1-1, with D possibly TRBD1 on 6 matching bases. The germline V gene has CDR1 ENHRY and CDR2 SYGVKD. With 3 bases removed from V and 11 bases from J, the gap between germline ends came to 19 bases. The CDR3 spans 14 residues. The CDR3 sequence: CAISDSGTTLTAFF. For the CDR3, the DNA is TGTGCCATCAGTGACTCCGGGACAACTCTGACGGCTTTCTTT.

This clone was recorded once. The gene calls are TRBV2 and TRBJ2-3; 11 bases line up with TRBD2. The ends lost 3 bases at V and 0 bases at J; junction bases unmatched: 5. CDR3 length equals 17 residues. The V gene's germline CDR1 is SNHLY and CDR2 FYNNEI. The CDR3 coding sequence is TGTGCCAGCAGTGAGGGGGTAGCGGGAGGGAGCACAGATACGCAGTATTTT. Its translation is CASSEGVAGGSTDTQYF.

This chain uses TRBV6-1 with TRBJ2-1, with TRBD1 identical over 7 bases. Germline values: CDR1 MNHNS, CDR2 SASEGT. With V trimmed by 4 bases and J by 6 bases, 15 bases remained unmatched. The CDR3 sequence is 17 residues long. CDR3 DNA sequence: TGTGCCAGCAGTGGATTACGACAGGGACGCCCAGGCAATGAGCAGTTCTTC. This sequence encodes CASSGLRQGRPGNEQFF.

For the CDR3, the DNA is TGTGCCAGCAGCCGCCTCCCGAGCTCCTACGAGCAGTACTTC. Its translation is CASSRLPSSYEQYF. The chain joins TRBV28 to TRBJ2-7; D ambiguous. The CDR3 is 14 residues long. Trimming stripped 6 bases from V and 0 bases from J, with 12 bases between. CDR1 is MDHEN and CDR2 is SYDVKM in the germline V gene.

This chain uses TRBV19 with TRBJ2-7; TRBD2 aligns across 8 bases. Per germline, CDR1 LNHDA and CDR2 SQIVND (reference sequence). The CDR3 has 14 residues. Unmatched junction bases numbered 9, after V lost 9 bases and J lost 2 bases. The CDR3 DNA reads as TGTGCCAGCCGGAGGAGCGGGAGTACCTACGAGCAGTACTTC. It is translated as CASRRSGSTYEQYF.

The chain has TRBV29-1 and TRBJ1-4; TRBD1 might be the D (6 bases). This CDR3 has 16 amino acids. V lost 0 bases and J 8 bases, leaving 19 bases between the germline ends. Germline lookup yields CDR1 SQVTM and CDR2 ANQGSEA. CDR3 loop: CSVEDWVGGAREKLFF. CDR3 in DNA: TGCAGCGTTGAAGATTGGGTAGGGGGGGCACGGGAAAAACTGTTTTTT.

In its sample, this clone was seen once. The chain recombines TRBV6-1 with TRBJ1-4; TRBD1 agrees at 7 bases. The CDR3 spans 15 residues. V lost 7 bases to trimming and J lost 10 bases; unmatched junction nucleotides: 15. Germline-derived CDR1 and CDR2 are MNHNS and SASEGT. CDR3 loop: CASTLGGQGVVKLFF. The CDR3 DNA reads TGTGCCAGCACCCTGGGCGGGCAGGGGGTGGTAAAACTGTTTTTT.

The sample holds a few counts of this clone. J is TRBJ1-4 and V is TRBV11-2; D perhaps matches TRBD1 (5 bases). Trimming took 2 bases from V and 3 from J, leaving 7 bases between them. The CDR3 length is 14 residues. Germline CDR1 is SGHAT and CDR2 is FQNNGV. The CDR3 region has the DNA TGTGCCAGCAGCTTAATAGGGGCTAATGAAAAACTGTTTTTT. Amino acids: CASSLIGANEKLFF.

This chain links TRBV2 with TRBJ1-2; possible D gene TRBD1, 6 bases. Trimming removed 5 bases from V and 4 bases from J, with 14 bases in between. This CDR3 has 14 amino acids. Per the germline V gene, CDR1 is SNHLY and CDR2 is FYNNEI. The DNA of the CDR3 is TGTGCCAGCAGTTTACAGGGCCCCCTCTATGGCTACACCTTC. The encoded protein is CASSLQGPLYGYTF.

For the CDR3, the DNA is TGTGCCAGCAGCCGGACTCCGGGACTCAACCAAGAGACCCAGTACTTC. Its protein product is CASSRTPGLNQETQYF. The rearrangement joins TRBV9 to TRBJ2-5, with D possibly matching TRBD2 (6 bases). This CDR3 has 16 residues. The germline CDR1 and CDR2 sequences are SGDLS and YYNGEE. Trimming stripped 4 bases from V and 0 bases from J, with 16 bases between.

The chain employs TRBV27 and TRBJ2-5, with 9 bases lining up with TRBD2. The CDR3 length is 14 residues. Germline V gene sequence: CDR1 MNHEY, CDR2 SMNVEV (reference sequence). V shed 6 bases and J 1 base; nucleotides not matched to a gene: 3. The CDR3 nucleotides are TGTGCCAGCAGACCACTAGCGGGCCAAGAGACCCAGTACTTC. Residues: CASRPLAGQETQYF.

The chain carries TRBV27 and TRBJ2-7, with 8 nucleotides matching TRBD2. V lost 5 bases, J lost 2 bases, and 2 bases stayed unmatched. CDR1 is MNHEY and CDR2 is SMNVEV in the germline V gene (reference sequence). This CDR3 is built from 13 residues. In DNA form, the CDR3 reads TGTGCCAGCAGTGGAGCGGGAGCCTACGAGCAGTACTTC. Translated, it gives CASSGAGAYEQYF.

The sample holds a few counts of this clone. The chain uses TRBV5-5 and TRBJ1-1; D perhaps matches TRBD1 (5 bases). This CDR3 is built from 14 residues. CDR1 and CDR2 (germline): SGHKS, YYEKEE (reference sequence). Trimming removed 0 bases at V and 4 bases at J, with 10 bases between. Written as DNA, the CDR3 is TGTGCCAGCAGCTTGGTCGGGGGGAGCACTGAAGCTTTCTTT. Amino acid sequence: CASSLVGGSTEAFF.

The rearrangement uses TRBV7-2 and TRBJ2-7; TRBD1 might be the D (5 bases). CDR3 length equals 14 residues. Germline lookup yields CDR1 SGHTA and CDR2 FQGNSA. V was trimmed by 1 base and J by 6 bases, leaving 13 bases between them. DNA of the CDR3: TGTGCCAGCAGCTTAGTCAGGGCAGGGCCCGAGCAGTACTTC. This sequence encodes CASSLVRAGPEQYF.

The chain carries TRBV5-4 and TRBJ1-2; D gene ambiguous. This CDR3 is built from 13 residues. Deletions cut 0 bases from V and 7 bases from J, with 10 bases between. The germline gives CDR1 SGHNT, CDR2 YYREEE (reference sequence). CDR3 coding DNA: TGTGCCAGCAGCTTGGACTCTAAAAGTGGCTACACCTTC. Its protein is CASSLDSKSGYTF.

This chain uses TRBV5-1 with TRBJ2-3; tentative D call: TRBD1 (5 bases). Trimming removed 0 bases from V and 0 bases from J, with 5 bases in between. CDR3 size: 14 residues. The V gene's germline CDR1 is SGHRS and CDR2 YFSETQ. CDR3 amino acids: CASSLDRSTDTQYF. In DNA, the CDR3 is TGCGCCAGCAGCTTGGACAGGAGCACAGATACGCAGTATTTT. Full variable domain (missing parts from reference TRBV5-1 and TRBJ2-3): KAGVTQTPRYLIKTRGQQVTLSCSPISGHRSVSWYQQTPGQGLQFLFEYFSETQRNKGNFPGRFSGRQFSNSRSEMNVSTLELGDSALYLCASSLDRSTDTQYFGPGTRLTVL.

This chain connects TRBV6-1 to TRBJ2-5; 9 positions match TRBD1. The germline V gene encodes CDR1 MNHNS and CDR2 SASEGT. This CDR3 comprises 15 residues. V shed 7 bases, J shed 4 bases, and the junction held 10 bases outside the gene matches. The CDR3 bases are TGTGCCAGCACCCAAACCTTGGACAGGGGAGAGACCCAGTACTTC. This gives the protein CASTQTLDRGETQYF.

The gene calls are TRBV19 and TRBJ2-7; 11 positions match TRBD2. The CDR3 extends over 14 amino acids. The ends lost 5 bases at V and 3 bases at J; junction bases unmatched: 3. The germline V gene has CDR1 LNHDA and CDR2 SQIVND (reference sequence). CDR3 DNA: TGTGCCAGTAGTCTCACTAGCGGGGGCTACGAGCAGTACTTC. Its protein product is CASSLTSGGYEQYF.

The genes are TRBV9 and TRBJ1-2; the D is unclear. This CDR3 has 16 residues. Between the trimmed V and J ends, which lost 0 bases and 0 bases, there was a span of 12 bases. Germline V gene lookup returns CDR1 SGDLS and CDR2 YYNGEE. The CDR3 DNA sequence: TGTGCCAGCAGCGTAGCTTCCGGGTCGGCTAACTATGGCTACACCTTC. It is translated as CASSVASGSANYGYTF.

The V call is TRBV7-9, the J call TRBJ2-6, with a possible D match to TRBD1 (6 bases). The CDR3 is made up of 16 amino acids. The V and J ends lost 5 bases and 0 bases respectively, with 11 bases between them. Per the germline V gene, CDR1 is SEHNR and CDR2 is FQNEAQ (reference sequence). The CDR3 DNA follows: TGTGCCAGCAGCCAACAGGGTTACTCTGGGGCCAACGTCCTGACTTTC. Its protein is CASSQQGYSGANVLTF.

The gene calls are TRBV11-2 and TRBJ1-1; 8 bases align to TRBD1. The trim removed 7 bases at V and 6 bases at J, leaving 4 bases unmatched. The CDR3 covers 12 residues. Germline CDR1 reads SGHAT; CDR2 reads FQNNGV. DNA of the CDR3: TGTGCCAGCACCCAGGGGGCAGCTGAAGCTTTCTTT. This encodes CASTQGAAEAFF.

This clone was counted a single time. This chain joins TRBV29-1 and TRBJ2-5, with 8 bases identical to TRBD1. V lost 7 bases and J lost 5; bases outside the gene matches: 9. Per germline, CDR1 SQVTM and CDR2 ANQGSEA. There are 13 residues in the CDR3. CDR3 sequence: CSAQPGQGETQYF. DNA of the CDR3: TGCAGCGCCCAACCCGGACAGGGTGAGACCCAGTACTTC.

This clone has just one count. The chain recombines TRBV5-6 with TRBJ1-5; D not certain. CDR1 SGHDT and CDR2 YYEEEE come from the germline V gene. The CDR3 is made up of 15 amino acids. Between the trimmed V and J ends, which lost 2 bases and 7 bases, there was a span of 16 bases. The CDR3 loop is CASSFFSQASQPQHF. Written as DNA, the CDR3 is TGTGCCAGCAGCTTTTTCAGCCAGGCCTCGCAGCCCCAGCATTTT.